These 25 T cell receptor beta chains originate from one sample sequenced in a study of CD8 T cells in Susac syndrome. Reverse transcription of 0.5 to 1 ug RNA was carried out with random hexamers. TCRdb re-called the immunoSEQ multiplex PCR reads with MiXCR, one entry per CDR3 protein. The sample lists 120,000 or so distinct CDR3 sequences; 95% to 96% were seen once. Sequencing input: CD4+ T cells from PBMCs. These receptors were collected from a human donor with Susac syndrome.

The rearrangement uses TRBV4-3 and TRBJ1-4; D ambiguous. This CDR3 comprises 14 residues. Deletions cut 1 base from V and 5 bases from J, with 8 bases between. The V gene's germline CDR1 is LGHNA and CDR2 YSLEER. CDR3 in amino acids: CASSQAVPNEKLFF. The CDR3 region has the DNA TGCGCCAGCAGCCAAGCAGTGCCAAATGAAAAACTGTTTTTT.

The chain uses TRBV28 and TRBJ2-1; D is possibly TRBD1 or TRBD2 (6 bases each). The CDR3 loop spans 15 amino acids. Germline CDR1 and CDR2: MDHEN and SYDVKM. The V end was cut by 8 bases, the J end by 9 bases, with 23 bases between. In DNA, the CDR3 is TGTGCCAGCTCCAAACCGAGGGGGGCGAGGGTTGAGCAGTTCTTC. As protein: CASSKPRGARVEQFF.

The chain has TRBV7-2 and TRBJ2-3, with TRBD2 matching 14 bases. V was pared by 3 bases and J by 1 base, with 0 bases of the junction left unmatched. The CDR3 loop spans 16 amino acids. Germline values: CDR1 SGHTA, CDR2 FQGNSA. The chain's CDR3 is CASSLGLAGGTDTQYF. The CDR3 nucleotides read TGTGCCAGCAGCTTGGGACTAGCGGGAGGCACAGATACGCAGTATTTT.

The chain carries TRBV5-6 and TRBJ2-7; D possibly corresponds to TRBD2 (6 bases). The CDR3 loop spans 16 amino acids. Germline CDR1 and CDR2: SGHDT and YYEEEE. The V end lost 0 bases, the J end lost 0 bases, and 13 bases lay between the germline ends. CDR3 sequence reads: CASSLVGGGHSYEQYF. The CDR3 region has the DNA TGTGCCAGCAGCTTGGTTGGGGGAGGCCACTCCTACGAGCAGTACTTC.

This chain links TRBV6-6 with TRBJ2-7; D is tentatively TRBD1 or TRBD2 (5 bases each). Between the trimmed V and J ends, which lost 5 bases and 7 bases, there was a span of 24 bases. The CDR3 contains 16 residues. The germline gives CDR1 MNHNY, CDR2 SVGAGI (reference sequence). Here the CDR3 reads CASSPVRGRMSEEQYF. Here the CDR3 DNA reads TGTGCCAGCAGTCCCGTGAGGGGCCGGATGAGCGAAGAGCAGTACTTC.

This clonotype was seen only once. V usage is TRBV10-3 and J usage is TRBJ1-5; D is perhaps TRBD1 (5 bases). CDR3 size: 13 residues. Germline V gene sequence: CDR1 ENHRY, CDR2 SYGVKD. V was cut by 0 bases and J by 5 bases, with 5 bases left in between. The CDR3 is CAISESGDQPQHF. The CDR3 bases are TGTGCCATCAGTGAGTCGGGGGATCAGCCCCAGCATTTT.

This chain links TRBV24-1 with TRBJ1-5; D is undetermined. Germline loops: CDR1 KGHDR, CDR2 SFDVKD. The CDR3 is 15 residues long. V lost 2 bases and J 7 bases, leaving 14 bases between the germline ends. The CDR3 DNA sequence: TGTGCCACCAGTGATTGGTTGGGGTCGTGGCAGCCCCAGCATTTT. Translation: CATSDWLGSWQPQHF.

The gene calls are TRBV9 and TRBJ1-2, with D maybe TRBD1 (5 bases). V lost 3 bases and J 7 bases, leaving 10 bases between the germline ends. The CDR3 runs 12 residues. Germline loops: CDR1 SGDLS, CDR2 YYNGEE. Here the CDR3 DNA reads TGTGCCAGCAGCGGCCAGGGTAGTGGCTACACCTTC. Translated, it gives CASSGQGSGYTF.

This clonotype has just one count. The chain uses TRBV19 and TRBJ2-7; TRBD1 matches at 7 bases. This CDR3 has 14 residues. V shed 9 bases and J 1 base; nucleotides not matched to a gene: 9. The germline CDR1 and CDR2 sequences are LNHDA and SQIVND (reference sequence). CDR3 amino acids: CASAGTATSYEQYF. The CDR3 nucleotides read TGTGCCAGCGCCGGGACAGCGACTTCCTACGAGCAGTACTTC.

The rearrangement joins TRBV29-1 to TRBJ2-3, with 8 bases that match TRBD2. The CDR3 covers 16 residues. Germline loops: CDR1 SQVTM, CDR2 ANQGSEA. The V and J ends lost 8 bases and 3 bases, in that order; junction bases with no gene match: 16. This CDR3 is CSIAGTSDVGTDTQYF. CDR3 nucleotide sequence: TGCAGCATAGCCGGGACTAGTGACGTGGGAACAGATACGCAGTATTTT.

The rearrangement uses TRBV20-1 and TRBJ1-2; D remains unclear. The germline gives CDR1 DFQATT, CDR2 SNEGSKA (reference sequence). V lost 6 bases, J lost 0 bases, and 14 bases lay in between. The CDR3 length is 14 residues. CDR3 in amino acids: CSARFDGTNYGYTF. CDR3 sequence (DNA): TGCAGTGCCCGGTTCGACGGGACTAACTATGGCTACACCTTC.

V gene TRBV3-1 combines with J gene TRBJ2-1; the match to TRBD2 covers 12 bases. Per germline, CDR1 LGHDT and CDR2 YNNKEL (reference sequence). Trimming took 0 bases from V and 0 from J; bases not matched to a gene: 6. The CDR3 sequence is 19 residues long. This CDR3 is CASSQDRASGRASYNEQFF. CDR3 bases: TGTGCCAGCAGCCAAGATCGTGCTAGCGGGAGGGCCTCCTACAATGAGCAGTTCTTC.

This sequence joins TRBV20-1 and TRBJ1-5, with a weak D call TRBD1 (6 bases). The CDR3 has 14 residues. V gave up 4 bases and J gave up 3 bases, with 13 bases separating them. Per the germline V gene, CDR1 is DFQATT and CDR2 is SNEGSKA (reference sequence). CDR3 in amino acids: CSATDRDTNQPQHF. The CDR3 coding sequence is TGCAGTGCTACCGACCGGGACACCAATCAGCCCCAGCATTTT.

The chain joins TRBV27 to TRBJ1-2; D is unresolved. Germline CDR1 reads MNHEY; CDR2 reads SMNVEV (reference sequence). The length of the CDR3 is 15 residues. Trimming removed 0 bases at V and 6 bases at J, with 14 bases between. The CDR3 DNA reads as TGTGCCAGCAGTTTATCGGGCCAGCTTAGTCATGGCTACACCTTC. It yields the protein CASSLSGQLSHGYTF.

This chain links TRBV6-5 with TRBJ2-1; possible D gene TRBD2, 5 bases. Trimming cost V 5 bases and J 0 bases, with 8 bases left between them. Germline CDR1 MNHEY, CDR2 SVGAGI. This CDR3 has 14 amino acids. For the CDR3, the DNA is TGTGCCAGCAGTCGGACTCGCTCCTACAATGAGCAGTTCTTC. It encodes CASSRTRSYNEQFF.

CDR3 residues: CASSIRGVMTEAFF. The CDR3 nucleotides read TGTGCCAGCAGTATCCGGGGGGTGATGACTGAAGCTTTCTTT. This chain links TRBV2 with TRBJ1-1, with a tentative D call TRBD1 (5 bases). This CDR3 is 14 amino acids long. V was cut by 5 bases and J by 5 bases, with 15 bases left in between. Germline V gives CDR1 SNHLY, CDR2 FYNNEI.

This clonotype showed up just once. The rearrangement links TRBV29-1 to TRBJ1-2; 9 nucleotides agree with TRBD1. V shed 5 bases, J shed 5 bases, and the junction held 6 bases outside the gene matches. The germline V gene encodes CDR1 SQVTM and CDR2 ANQGSEA. This CDR3 has 13 amino acids. The CDR3 coding sequence is TGCAGCGTTCCCCCCGGGACAGGGTATGGCTACACCTTC. This gives the protein CSVPPGTGYGYTF.

The chain employs TRBV20-1 and TRBJ1-1; TRBD1 is a possible D gene (5 bases). The V end was cut by 3 bases, the J end by 10 bases, with 18 bases between. From germline, CDR1 is DFQATT and CDR2 SNEGSKA (reference sequence). The CDR3 contains 13 residues. The DNA of the CDR3 is TGCAGTGCTAGGTCTCCGGATGGGGGTAGAGCTTTCTTT. Amino acids: CSARSPDGGRAFF.

There are a few counts of this clonotype. V is TRBV5-6 and J is TRBJ2-5; D is undetermined. Trimming took off 0 bases at V and 4 bases at J, with 7 bases between the two ends. The germline CDR1 and CDR2 sequences are SGHDT and YYEEEE. The CDR3 sequence is 13 residues long. The CDR3, as DNA: TGTGCCAGCAGCTTGGTTGAAGGAGAGACCCAGTACTTC. It specifies CASSLVEGETQYF.

The chain combines TRBV9 with TRBJ1-5; D call uncertain. Per the germline V gene, CDR1 is SGDLS and CDR2 is YYNGEE. CDR3 length equals 15 residues. Trimming pared 4 bases from V and 3 bases from J, leaving 14 bases between. CDR3 nucleotide sequence: TGTGCCAGCAGCTTTCGGACGGACCACAATCAGCCCCAGCATTTT. Translated, it gives CASSFRTDHNQPQHF.

The CDR3: CASRNSGTYNEQFF. In DNA form, the CDR3 reads TGTGCCAGCAGGAATAGCGGAACCTACAATGAGCAGTTCTTC. The V and J genes are TRBV28 and TRBJ2-1; a possible D gene is TRBD2 (6 bases). This CDR3 is 14 amino acids long. Trimming took 6 bases from V and 2 from J, leaving 11 bases between them. Germline V gene lookup returns CDR1 MDHEN and CDR2 SYDVKM.

The chain recombines TRBV29-1 with TRBJ1-2; D perhaps matches TRBD1 (6 bases). From germline, CDR1 is SQVTM and CDR2 ANQGSEA. V lost 7 bases and J 0 bases, leaving 12 bases between the germline ends. The CDR3 sequence is 13 residues long. CDR3 nucleotide sequence: TGCAGCGCCATGGAGGGGGCTAACTATGGCTACACCTTC. This sequence encodes CSAMEGANYGYTF. Combining the CDR3 with reference TRBV29-1 and TRBJ1-2 gives the whole variable domain SAVISQKPSRDICQRGTSLTIQCQVDSQVTMMFWYRQQPGQSLTLIATANQGSEATYESGFVIDKFPISRPNLTFSTLTVSNMSPEDSSIYLCSAMEGANYGYTFGSGTRLTVV.

This chain joins TRBV20-1 and TRBJ1-2, with D possibly being TRBD1 (5 bases). The V gene's germline CDR1 is DFQATT and CDR2 SNEGSKA (reference sequence). V lost 8 bases and J 3 bases, leaving 16 bases between the germline ends. The CDR3 totals 13 residues. In nucleotides, the CDR3 is TGCAGTTTTCCTGGGTCGGGGGACTATGGCTACACCTTC. Amino acids: CSFPGSGDYGYTF.

The rearrangement links TRBV2 to TRBJ2-7; D may be TRBD2 (5 bases). The ends were cut back, 4 bases at V and 7 bases at J, with 17 bases in the middle. This CDR3 is built from 14 residues. CDR1 and CDR2 from the germline V gene are SNHLY and FYNNEI. The CDR3 DNA reads as TGTGCCAGCAGTGTAAAAGCGGTCCCTTGGGAGCAGTACTTC. Protein: CASSVKAVPWEQYF.

This clonotype turned up a few times. The chain uses TRBV7-2 and TRBJ2-1; tentative D call: TRBD2 (6 bases). The CDR3 consists of 15 residues. Germline values: CDR1 SGHTA, CDR2 FQGNSA. Trimming removed 2 bases at V and 0 bases at J, with 8 bases between. CDR3 nucleotides: TGTGCCAGCAGCTTATTGACTAGCTCCTACAATGAGCAGTTCTTC. Protein product: CASSLLTSSYNEQFF.